The clone carrying this T cell receptor beta chain has at least ten counts. Its antigen is unidentified. Germline assignment: CDR1 LGHNA and CDR2 YSLEER. The CDR3 covers 15 residues. The germline V and J ends were trimmed by 4 bases and 12 bases, with 24 bases remaining between them. 5'RACE with 10-nucleotide random UMIs produced the cDNA. TCRdb reprocessed the 5' RACE reads with MiXCR, giving one entry per CDR3 protein. The sample carries more than 30,000 distinct CDR3 sequences, around 13% recorded once. The sample is drawn from a study of neurological immune-mediated disorders. Study-wide findings and caveats: Levels of TCR clonal expansion peaked in HTLV-1-associated myelopathy and reached their lowest in multiple sclerosis, under those of healthy controls. Sharing of CDR3 amino acid sequences among expanded clones across subjects was absent, suggesting private repertoires in all groups.

Time point noted: longitudinal time-point 2. The chain joins TRBV4-3 to TRBJ1-2; possibly TRBD1 for D (5 bases). Sample: PBMCs. The clonotype comes from a woman aged 40 to 50 in good health. The CDR3 bases are TGCGCCAGCAGCCGACGACCCTTGGGGCCCCGCCCGGACACCTTC. As protein: CASSRRPLGPRPDTF.